This entry lists 4 T cell receptor beta chains sequenced from one sample in a study of control samples from healthy donors and cancer patients. The method was immunoSEQ multiplex PCR; TCRdb's version includes in-frame clones alone and lacks a portion of them. The sample has about 150,000 clones; over 90% are singletons. The sequencing sample was made of PBMCs. All receptors come from a man in his sixties with colorectal cancer.

The gene calls are TRBV5-8 and TRBJ1-5; TRBD1 aligns across 8 bases. The V segment lost 2 bases and the J segment 0 bases; nucleotides outside the gene matches: 7. Germline V gene data show CDR1 as SGHTS and CDR2 as YDEGEE. The length of the CDR3 is 17 residues. Here the CDR3 DNA reads TGTGCCAGCAGCTTAGACAGGGGCGATTATAGCAATCAGCCCCAGCATTTT. Translation gives CASSLDRGDYSNQPQHF. The whole variable domain, remainder taken from reference TRBV5-8 and TRBJ1-5, is EAGVTQSPTHLIKTRGQQATLRCSPISGHTSVYWYQQALGLGLQFLLWYDEGEERNRGNFPPRFSGRQFPNYSSELNVNALELEDSALYLCASSLDRGDYSNQPQHFGDGTRLSIL.

The chain carries TRBV5-1 and TRBJ1-1; 9 nucleotides match TRBD1. Germline CDR1 SGHRS, CDR2 YFSETQ. J gave up 0 bases and V 2 bases, and 8 bases lay outside the gene matches. There are 17 residues in the CDR3. The CDR3 DNA follows: TGCGCCAGCAGCTTACCGGGACAGGGACCTATGAACACTGAAGCTTTCTTT. Encoded protein: CASSLPGQGPMNTEAFF.

This chain links TRBV2 with TRBJ2-7; D not resolved. This CDR3 comprises 12 residues. V lost 4 bases and J 2 bases, leaving 6 bases between the germline ends. Per germline, CDR1 SNHLY and CDR2 FYNNEI. The CDR3 protein is CASSAQTYEQYF. The CDR3 DNA reads as TGTGCCAGCAGTGCACAAACCTACGAGCAGTACTTC.

J is TRBJ1-5 and V is TRBV4-1; no firm D call. Trimming stripped 4 bases from V and 5 bases from J, with 18 bases between. Per the germline V gene, CDR1 is MGHRA and CDR2 is YSYEKL. There are 16 residues in the CDR3. The CDR3 is CASSRTLIRFDQPQHF. The CDR3, as DNA: TGCGCCAGCAGCCGAACCCTAATCAGGTTCGATCAGCCCCAGCATTTT.